This T cell receptor (beta chain) was found in a study of post-analysis software for immune sequencing data. The wider study: Patients with relapsing-remitting, secondary progressive and progressive-relapsing multiple sclerosis courses were all represented.

J lost 5 bases, V lost 0 bases, and 8 bases had no gene match. Germline values: CDR1 LGHNA, CDR2 YNFKEQ. The CDR3 spans 18 residues. This clonotype was counted many times. Its antigen is currently unknown. Built from TCR beta cDNA, the libraries had unique molecular identifiers in them. When about 1 to 11 million T cells were used, they gave a few hundred thousand cDNA molecules. MiXCR, applied by TCRdb to the PCR reads, yields one record per CDR3 protein. The sample carries 250,000 to 300,000 distinct CDR3 sequences, about 40% recorded once. General study results and limits: Compared with controls, patients showed significantly lower normalized Chao1 diversity. There were several TRBV segments more frequent in patients than controls, and TRBV5-6, TRBV5-1 and TRBV20-1 were among them.

Sequencing input: blood. The gene calls are TRBV4-2 and TRBJ2-3, with TRBD2 matching over 13 bases. The clonotype comes from a girl aged 10-17 years with multiple sclerosis. Here the CDR3 reads CASSQDPWTSGSRDTQYF. CDR3 sequence (DNA): TGTGCCAGCAGCCAAGATCCCTGGACTAGCGGGAGTAGAGATACGCAGTATTTT.